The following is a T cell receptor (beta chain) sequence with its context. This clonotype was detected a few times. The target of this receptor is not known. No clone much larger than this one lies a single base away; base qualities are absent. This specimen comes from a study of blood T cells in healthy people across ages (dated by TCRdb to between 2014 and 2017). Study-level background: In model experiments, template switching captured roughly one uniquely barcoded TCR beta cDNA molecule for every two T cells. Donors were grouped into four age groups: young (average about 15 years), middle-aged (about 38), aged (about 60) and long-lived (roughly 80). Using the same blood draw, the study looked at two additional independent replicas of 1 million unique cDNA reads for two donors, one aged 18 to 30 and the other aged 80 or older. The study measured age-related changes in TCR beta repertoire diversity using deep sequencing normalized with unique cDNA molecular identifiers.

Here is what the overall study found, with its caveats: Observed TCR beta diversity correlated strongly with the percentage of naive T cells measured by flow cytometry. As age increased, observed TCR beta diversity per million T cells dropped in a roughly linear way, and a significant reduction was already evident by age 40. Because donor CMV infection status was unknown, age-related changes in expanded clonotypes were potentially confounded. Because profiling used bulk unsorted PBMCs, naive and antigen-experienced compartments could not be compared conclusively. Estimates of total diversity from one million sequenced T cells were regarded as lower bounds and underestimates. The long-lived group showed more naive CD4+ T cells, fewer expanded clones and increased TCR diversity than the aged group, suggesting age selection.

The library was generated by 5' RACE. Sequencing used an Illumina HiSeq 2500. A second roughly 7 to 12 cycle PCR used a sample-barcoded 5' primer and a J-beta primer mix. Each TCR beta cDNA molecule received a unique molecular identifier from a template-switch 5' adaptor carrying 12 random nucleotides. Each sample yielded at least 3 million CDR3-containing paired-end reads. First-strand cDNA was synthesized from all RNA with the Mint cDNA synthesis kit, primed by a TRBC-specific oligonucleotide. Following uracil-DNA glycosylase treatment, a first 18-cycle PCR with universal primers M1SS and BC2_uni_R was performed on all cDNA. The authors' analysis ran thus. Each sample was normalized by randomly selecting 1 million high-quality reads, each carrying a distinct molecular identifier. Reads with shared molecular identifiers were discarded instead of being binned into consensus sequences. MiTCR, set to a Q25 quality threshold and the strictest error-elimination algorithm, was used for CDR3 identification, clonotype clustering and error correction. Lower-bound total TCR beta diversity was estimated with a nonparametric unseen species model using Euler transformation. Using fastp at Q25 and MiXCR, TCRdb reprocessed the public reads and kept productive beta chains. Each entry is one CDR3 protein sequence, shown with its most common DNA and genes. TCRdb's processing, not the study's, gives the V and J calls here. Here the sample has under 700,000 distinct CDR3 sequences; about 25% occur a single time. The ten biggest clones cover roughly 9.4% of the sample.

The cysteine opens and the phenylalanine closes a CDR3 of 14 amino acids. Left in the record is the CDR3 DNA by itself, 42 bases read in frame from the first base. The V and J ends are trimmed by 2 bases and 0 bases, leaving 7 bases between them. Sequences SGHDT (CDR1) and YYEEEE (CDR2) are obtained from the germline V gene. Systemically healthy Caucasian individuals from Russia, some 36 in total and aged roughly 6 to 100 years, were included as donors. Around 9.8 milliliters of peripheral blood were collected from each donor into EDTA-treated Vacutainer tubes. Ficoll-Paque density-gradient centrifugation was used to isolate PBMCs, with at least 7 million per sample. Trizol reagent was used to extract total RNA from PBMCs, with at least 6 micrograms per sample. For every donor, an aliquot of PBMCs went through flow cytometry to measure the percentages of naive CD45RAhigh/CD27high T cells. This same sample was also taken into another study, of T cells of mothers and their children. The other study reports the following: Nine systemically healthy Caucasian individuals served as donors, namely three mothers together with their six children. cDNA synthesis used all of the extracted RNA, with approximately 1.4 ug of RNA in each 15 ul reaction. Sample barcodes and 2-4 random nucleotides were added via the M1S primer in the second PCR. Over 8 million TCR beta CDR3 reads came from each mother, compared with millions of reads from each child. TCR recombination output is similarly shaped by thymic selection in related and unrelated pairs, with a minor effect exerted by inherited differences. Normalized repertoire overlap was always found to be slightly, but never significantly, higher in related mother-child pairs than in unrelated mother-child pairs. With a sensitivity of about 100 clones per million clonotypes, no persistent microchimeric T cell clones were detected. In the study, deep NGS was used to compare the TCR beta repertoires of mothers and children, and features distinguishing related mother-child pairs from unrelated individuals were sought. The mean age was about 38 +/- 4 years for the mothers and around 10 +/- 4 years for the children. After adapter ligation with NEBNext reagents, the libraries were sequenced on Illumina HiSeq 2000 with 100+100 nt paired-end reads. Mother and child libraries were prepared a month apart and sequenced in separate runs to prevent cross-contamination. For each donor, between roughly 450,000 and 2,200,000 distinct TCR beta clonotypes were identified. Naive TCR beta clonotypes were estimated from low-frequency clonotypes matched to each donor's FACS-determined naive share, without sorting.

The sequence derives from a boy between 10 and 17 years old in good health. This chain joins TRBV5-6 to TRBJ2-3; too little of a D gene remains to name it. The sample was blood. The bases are TGTGCCAGCAGCTTTGGGCGGAGCACAGATACGCAGTATTTT. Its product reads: CASSFGRSTDTQYF.